The clone carrying this TCR beta chain was seen many times. The source of the sample is a study of regulatory T cells in long-lasting Graves disease. Researchers made TCR beta libraries by using iRepertoire HTBI primers and running Arm-PCR on CDR3 regions. TCRdb recomputed calls from the multiplex PCR reads with MiXCR, one row per CDR3 protein. The sample contains 450,000 to 600,000 distinct CDR3 sequences, roughly 14% of which appear only once. Time point specified: newly diagnosed GD, antithyroid drugs for less than 3 months. PBMC RNA served as the TCR library source. This CDR3 is 15 amino acids long. Per germline, CDR1 MNHNS and CDR2 SASEGT. V shed 0 bases and J shed 0 bases, with 8 bases lying between them. The same data also went into a second study, on T cells in Graves' hyperthyroidism and ophthalmopathy.

The sequencing used peripheral blood mononuclear cells (PBMCs), collected at new diagnosis, from a patient treated with antithyroid drugs. The genes are TRBV6-1 and TRBJ1-2; D uncertain. The TCR originated in a man under 40 with Graves disease. CDR3 bases: TGTGCCAGCAGTGAAGCAGCCCCAGCTAACTATGGCTACACCTTC. As protein: CASSEAAPANYGYTF.